Listed below are T cell receptor beta chains from one sample, sequenced in a study of CD8 T cells in ankylosing spondylitis. TCRdb called the 5' RACE reads again in MiXCR, with one record for every CDR3 protein. The profile shows some 150,000 distinct CDR3 sequences, about 42% of them singletons. The specimen was synovial fluid, either unsorted or a sorted T cell fraction (not recorded which). The receptors here all came from a male donor with ankylosing spondylitis. Each CDR3 is given with its conserved first and last residue. A D gene is named only where the DNA matches it firmly. The size of a clone is reported for some rows only, either as once, few or many, or as a class for expanded clones.

TRBV6-5	17	NA	TRBJ2-5	NA	TGTGCCAGCAGTTACGGTGGGCGTGGTACAATATTTGAGACCCAGTACTTC	CASSYGGRGTIFETQYF
TRBV5-1	16	NA	TRBJ2-1	NA	TGCGCCAGCAGCTTGGATCCGGGGCCCTCCTACAATGAGCAGTTCTTC	CASSLDPGPSYNEQFF
TRBV5-4	14	TRBD1	TRBJ2-1	NA	TGTGCCAGCAACACCGGGACAGGGGAGAATGAGCAGTTCTTC	CASNTGTGENEQFF
TRBV27	13	NA	TRBJ1-1	NA	TGTGCCAGCAGCCGAGGGGGACTGGCTGAAGCTTTCTTT	CASSRGGLAEAFF
TRBV30	12	NA	TRBJ2-2	NA	TGTGCCTGGAACAAGAACACCGGGGAGCTGTTTTTT	CAWNKNTGELFF
TRBV27	17	TRBD2	TRBJ2-5	few	TGTGCCAGCAGTCCACTCCTAGACGGGACTAGTTTGGAGACCCAGTACTTC	CASSPLLDGTSLETQYF
TRBV2	15	NA	TRBJ2-1	few	TGTGCCAGCAGGGGCCGGGGGCCAATATACAATGAGCAGTTCTTC	CASRGRGPIYNEQFF
TRBV28	14	NA	TRBJ2-7	once	TGTGCCAGCAGCAGGGGAAGACCCTCCTACGAGCAGTACTTC	CASSRGRPSYEQYF
TRBV5-1	15	TRBD2	TRBJ2-1	few	TGCGCCAGCAGCTTGAGCGGGGACTTGGTGAATGAGCAGTTCTTC	CASSLSGDLVNEQFF
TRBV12-3/TRBV12-4	16	NA	TRBJ2-7	NA	TGTGCCAGCAGTCCCTTCACCGGGACGGCTGACTTCGAGCAGTACTTC	CASSPFTGTADFEQYF
TRBV28	14	TRBD1	TRBJ2-5	NA	TGTGCCACTACAGGGGTTCTAGGGAGTGAGACCCAGTACTTC	CATTGVLGSETQYF
TRBV10-3	15	NA	TRBJ2-7	NA	TGTGCCATCAGTGAAACAAGACTTGACGACTACGAGCAGTACTTC	CAISETRLDDYEQYF
TRBV6-1	17	TRBD2	TRBJ2-1	NA	TGTGCCAGCGGGCCCGGACTAGCGGGGGGGTTTGGCAATGAGCAGTTCTTC	CASGPGLAGGFGNEQFF
TRBV7-2	13	TRBD1	TRBJ2-7	many	TGTGCCAGCAGCTGGGGGACAGGGTTCGAGCAGTACTTC	CASSWGTGFEQYF
TRBV7-9	15	TRBD1	TRBJ2-7	few	TGTGCCAGCAGCTTAGCGGCAGGGGGTATCAACGAGCAGTACTTC	CASSLAAGGINEQYF
TRBV6-4	15	TRBD2	TRBJ2-3	NA	TGTGCCAGCAGTAGGACTAGCGGAGCCACAGATACGCAGTATTTT	CASSRTSGATDTQYF
TRBV10-3	19	NA	TRBJ1-5	NA	TGTGCCATCAGTGAGTCCGCACTATCGGGGTCCCAGAACAATCAGCCCCAGCATTTT	CAISESALSGSQNNQPQHF
TRBV7-9	14	NA	TRBJ2-7	NA	TGTGCCAGCAGCCCCGAGACTAGACCCTACGAGCAGTACTTC	CASSPETRPYEQYF
TRBV7-4	15	NA	TRBJ2-5	NA	TGTGCCAGCAGCGACAGCAGGGGTAGCGGGGAGACCCAGTACTTC	CASSDSRGSGETQYF
TRBV29-1	16	TRBD1	TRBJ2-7	medium-sized	TGCAGCGTTGAAAATCGGTTGACAGGGGGCGCGTACGAGCAGTACTTC	CSVENRLTGGAYEQYF
TRBV6-5	15	TRBD2	TRBJ2-5	few	TGTGCCAGCAGTTACTTACTAGCGGGTCAAGAGACCCAGTACTTC	CASSYLLAGQETQYF
TRBV5-6	17	NA	TRBJ1-1	NA	TGTGCCAGCAGCCTAAGGGGTCCAGCTACCATGAACACTGAAGCTTTCTTT	CASSLRGPATMNTEAFF
TRBV6-5	16	TRBD1	TRBJ1-2	NA	TGTGCCAGCAGTTACCTGGGGACAGGTCGATCGGACGGCTACACCTTC	CASSYLGTGRSDGYTF
TRBV3-1	14	NA	TRBJ2-6	many	TGTGCCAGCAGCCGACTAGGATCGGCCAACGTCCTGACTTTC	CASSRLGSANVLTF
TRBV27	14	TRBD2	TRBJ2-1	NA	TGTGCCAGCAGGACAATAGCGGGGGAAGATGAGCAGTTCTTC	CASRTIAGEDEQFF
TRBV4-1	18	NA	TRBJ2-2	NA	TGCGCCAGCAGCCTCCAACCCCAACTGACGGTGAACACCGGGGAGCTGTTTTTT	CASSLQPQLTVNTGELFF
TRBV25-1	18	TRBD2	TRBJ2-5	NA	TGTGCCAGCAGTGAGTCAGAATGGAACGGGAGGGCCCAGGAGACCCAGTACTTC	CASSESEWNGRAQETQYF
TRBV5-4	13	TRBD1	TRBJ2-7	many	TGTGCCAGCAGCTTCGGACAGGACTACGAGCAGTACTTC	CASSFGQDYEQYF
TRBV27	15	NA	TRBJ2-7	NA	TGTGCCAGCACCCTCCGGCCAGGGTTGGACTACGAGCAGTACTTC	CASTLRPGLDYEQYF
TRBV28	12	NA	TRBJ1-1	NA	TGTGCCAGCAGTTTAGGGGACTCTGAAGCTTTCTTT	CASSLGDSEAFF
TRBV19	13	NA	TRBJ1-3	NA	TGTGCCAGCGCGTATTACTCTGGAAACACCATATATTTT	CASAYYSGNTIYF